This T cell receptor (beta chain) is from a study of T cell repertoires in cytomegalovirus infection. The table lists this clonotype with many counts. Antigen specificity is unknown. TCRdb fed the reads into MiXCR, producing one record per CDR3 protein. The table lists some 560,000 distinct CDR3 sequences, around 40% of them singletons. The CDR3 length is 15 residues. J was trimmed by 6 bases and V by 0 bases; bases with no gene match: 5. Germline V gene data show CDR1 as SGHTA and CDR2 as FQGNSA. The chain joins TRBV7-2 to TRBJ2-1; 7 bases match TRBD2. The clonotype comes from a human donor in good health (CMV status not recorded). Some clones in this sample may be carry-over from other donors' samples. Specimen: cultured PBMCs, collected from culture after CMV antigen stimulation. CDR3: CASSLAGGPFNEQFF. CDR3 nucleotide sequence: TGTGCCAGCAGCTTAGCGGGAGGGCCCTTCAATGAGCAGTTCTTC.